This T cell receptor (beta chain) derives from a study of cytomegalovirus exposure and HLA in healthy donors (dated by TCRdb to between 2016 and 2019). General notes on the study: According to a later analysis, the 120 or so validation repertoires were produced on the same platform as the roughly 600 repertoires of the first cohort. The study aimed to test whether cataloging public T cell receptors could reveal signatures of past pathogen exposure. In addition to the first cohort of approximately 670 subjects, a separate validation cohort of approximately 130 different subjects was used. To predict cytomegalovirus infection status, the study combined high-throughput TCR immunosequencing, statistical association of individual TCRs with disease status, and machine learning. Study-wide findings and limitations: The study gave a list of some 150 TCR beta chains associated with cytomegalovirus. While some public TCRs were present in many individuals, most TCR sequences turned up only very rarely across donors. A few of the identified cytomegalovirus-associated TCR beta chains were confirmed in vitro to be specific for cytomegalovirus antigens. Of the cluster scores, around 95% were above 0 in a later analysis, which found that TCRs clustered in the first cohort also tended to co-occur in the 110 or so validation repertoires. The classifier was reported to diagnose cytomegalovirus status with high specificity and sensitivity in both the original cohort and the validation cohort. It was suggested by the authors that the approach could potentially be generalized to other disease states and immunological phenotypes. A later analysis lacked HLA typing for the validation cohort, so it scored co-occurrence in that cohort across all 130 or so repertoires.

The method behind the library was the immunoSEQ multiplex PCR assay. The original methods were these. A statistical classification framework was built to diagnose cytomegalovirus status from the catalog of TCR beta chain sequences. TCRdb provides this immuneACCESS table in a form limited to in-frame rearrangements. Some clones are lacking; in checked studies, under half of them reflect an unresolved V gene, and why the rest are absent is not known. The V and J calls and the clone size are those of that table, but D and trimming were determined from the DNA. Across this sample there are approximately 100,000 clones, with around 89% seen only once. The ten largest clonotypes hold roughly 2% of the sample. The donors were included in the validation cohort of approximately 120 subjects, a group kept apart from the approximately 650-subject first cohort. The table lists this clone with a count of one. Its antigen specificity is not known. One base away there is no much larger clone; base qualities are not given.

The sample consisted of PBMCs. The source is a woman under 30 in good health and CMV-seropositive.

DNA sequence: TGTGCCACAGGACTGGGAACAGATACGCAGTATTTT. This sequence encodes CATGLGTDTQYF. The chain employs TRBV27 and TRBJ2-3, with TRBD2 as a weak D call on 5 bases. From a lookup of the germline V gene (reference sequence), CDR1 and CDR2 are MNHEY and SMNVEV. Reading from cysteine to phenylalanine, the CDR3 counts 12 amino acids. Left in the record is the CDR3 DNA by itself, 36 bases read in frame from the first base. The V and J ends are trimmed by 10 bases and 3 bases, leaving 11 bases between them.